Listed below are T cell receptor beta chains from one sample, sequenced in a study of shared clonotypes between healthy human individuals. Profiled with immunoSEQ multiplex PCR; TCRdb holds only in-frame clones, not every one. The table records some 1.4 million clones, more than 95% of them present only once. The sample consisted of naive CD4+ T cells sorted from blood. These receptors were taken from a man aged 25 to 45 in good health. Each CDR3 is given with its conserved first and last residue.

v_call: TRBV27; j_call: TRBJ2-1; cdr3_aa: CASSLSELVVEQFF
v_call: TRBV5-1; j_call: TRBJ2-7; cdr3_aa: CASSSGTSGRGGFNEQYF
v_call: TRBV28; j_call: TRBJ2-3; cdr3_aa: CASSFAGLDTQYF
v_call: TRBV5-1; j_call: TRBJ1-2; cdr3_aa: CASSSSTGGLNGYTF
v_call: TRBV19; j_call: TRBJ2-2; cdr3_aa: CASTVRGTGELFF
v_call: TRBV2; j_call: TRBJ2-1; cdr3_aa: CASSAESGIAITQFF
v_call: TRBV5-1; j_call: TRBJ1-1; cdr3_aa: CASSFTGFDTEAFF
v_call: TRBV6-6; j_call: TRBJ1-5; cdr3_aa: CASSYGPMNQPQHF
v_call: TRBV6-5; j_call: TRBJ2-4; cdr3_aa: CASSYSRGLAKNIQYF
v_call: TRBV6-1; j_call: TRBJ2-7; cdr3_aa: CASSELGPYYEQYF
v_call: TRBV30; j_call: TRBJ1-5; cdr3_aa: CAWRTGNNQPQHF
v_call: TRBV6-6; j_call: TRBJ1-5; cdr3_aa: CASSPTASNQPQHF